Each of the 17 T cell receptor beta chains below was sequenced from the same sample in a study of beta chain features in type 1 diabetes. Findings of the study overall: In every one of the four CD4+ subsets, TCRB CDR3s were moderately but significantly shorter in Type 1 diabetes patients.

These TCRs' antigens remain unknown. The study reverse transcribed the entire isolated RNA, so it sequenced expressed TCRB transcripts. Some clones are missing from TCRdb's copy, which holds only in-frame ones; the method was immunoSEQ multiplex PCR. The table has 100,000 to 150,000 clones, roughly a sixth seen once; the top ten hold 2% to 3%. Source material: central memory CD4+ T cells from blood. These receptors were collected from a man younger than 35 with type 1 diabetes.

V usage is TRBV30 and J usage is TRBJ1-2; TRBD1 is a possible D gene (5 bases). In germline, CDR1 is GTSNPN, CDR2 SVGIG (reference sequence). The CDR3 extends over 11 amino acids. With 8 bases removed from V and 5 bases from J, the gap between germline ends came to 12 bases. The CDR3 DNA follows: TGTGCCGTGGAGGGGACGTATGGCTACACCTTC. This codes for CAVEGTYGYTF.

This clone was observed many times. The rearrangement joins TRBV30 to TRBJ1-2; D gene ambiguous. CDR3 size: 13 residues. The germline V gene encodes CDR1 GTSNPN and CDR2 SVGIG (reference sequence). V was pared by 2 bases and J by 2 bases, with 9 bases between. The CDR3 region has the DNA TGTGCCTGGAGTAAGGGCCCGAACTATGGCTACACCTTC. Translating gives CAWSKGPNYGYTF.

The CDR3 reads CASGQAGGPSNPYEQYF. CDR3 nucleotide sequence: TGTGCCAGCGGTCAAGCGGGAGGGCCGTCAAATCCCTACGAGCAGTACTTC. The chain is built from TRBV7-2 and TRBJ2-7, with TRBD2 identical over 10 bases. V gave up 8 bases and J gave up 2 bases; unmatched junction bases: 15. CDR1 and CDR2 from the germline V gene are SGHTA and FQGNSA. This CDR3 is 17 amino acids long. Filled out from reference TRBV7-2 and TRBJ2-7, the complete variable domain reads GAGVSQSPSNKVTEKGKDVELRCDPISGHTALYWYRQSLGQGLEFLIYFQGNSAPDKSGLPSDRFSAERTGGSVSTLTIQRTQQEDSAVYLCASGQAGGPSNPYEQYFGPGTRLTVT.

The genes are TRBV5-1 and TRBJ2-3; TRBD1 matches at 7 bases. Germline values: CDR1 SGHRS, CDR2 YFSETQ. The CDR3 has 20 amino acids. V trimming: 5 bases; J trimming: 0 bases; junction bases outside the gene matches: 21. CDR3: CASRRGLRGRLGSSTDTQYF. CDR3 bases: TGCGCCAGCAGAAGGGGGCTCAGAGGACGCCTCGGCTCTAGCACAGATACGCAGTATTTT.

This clone was seen only a few times. The V call is TRBV4-3, the J call TRBJ1-3; the D is unclear. This CDR3 spans 15 amino acids. The V end was cut by 0 bases, the J end by 0 bases, with 6 bases between. Germline CDR1 LGHNA, CDR2 YSLEER. CDR3 sequence: CASSQEPVSGNTIYF. The DNA for the CDR3 is TGCGCCAGCAGCCAAGAGCCGGTCTCTGGAAACACCATATATTTT.

The J gene is TRBJ1-5, the V gene TRBV30; the D gene is possibly TRBD1 (5 bases). V lost 3 bases and J lost 2, with 17 bases in between. The germline gives CDR1 GTSNPN, CDR2 SVGIG (reference sequence). The CDR3 has 16 residues. CDR3: CAWSRSGGVGNQPQHF. CDR3 bases: TGTGCCTGGAGCAGAAGCGGGGGAGTAGGCAATCAGCCCCAGCATTTT.

The genes are TRBV4-2 and TRBJ2-7; 14 bases agree with TRBD2. This CDR3 is 18 amino acids long. CDR1 is LGHNA and CDR2 is YNFKEQ in the germline V gene. Trimming removed 4 bases from V and 4 bases from J; junction bases left unmatched: 12. The CDR3 loop is CASSPAIGTSGGAYEQYF. CDR3 DNA: TGTGCCAGCAGCCCCGCAATTGGGACTAGCGGGGGAGCTTACGAGCAGTACTTC.

This clone was observed a few times. The chain carries TRBV30 and TRBJ2-1, with D maybe TRBD1 (6 bases). The CDR3 is 15 amino acids. Germline CDR1 reads GTSNPN; CDR2 reads SVGIG (reference sequence). V was pared by 0 bases and J by 6 bases, with 15 bases between. CDR3 bases: TGTGCCTGGAGTGTTAGGGGGAGTTTCCTCAATGAGCAGTTCTTC. Translation gives CAWSVRGSFLNEQFF.

The chain recombines TRBV7-2 with TRBJ2-7; the D gene is possibly TRBD2 (6 bases). The CDR3 sequence is 14 residues long. CDR1 and CDR2 from the germline V gene are SGHTA and FQGNSA. V dropped 4 bases and J dropped 3 bases, with 13 bases sitting between them. The DNA for the CDR3 is TGTGCCAGCAGCTCTCCCGGGACTGGCTACGAGCAGTACTTC. Amino acids: CASSSPGTGYEQYF.

The rearrangement uses TRBV10-3 and TRBJ2-7; 11 nucleotides agree with TRBD1. The CDR3 is 16 amino acids. CDR1 and CDR2 (germline): ENHRY, SYGVKD. Germline trimming cut 7 bases from V and 4 bases from J; bases unmatched to any gene: 12. The CDR3 sequence: CAITGLWTGGSYEQYF. CDR3 nucleotides: TGTGCCATCACCGGACTATGGACAGGGGGCTCTTACGAGCAGTACTTC.

The genes are TRBV11-2 and TRBJ2-3; TRBD1 matches at 9 bases. CDR3 length: 16 residues. Germline trimming cut 1 base from V and 3 bases from J; bases unmatched to any gene: 5. Germline V CDR1 and CDR2: SGHAT, FQNNGV. CDR3 amino acids: CASSLAGQGGTDTQYF. The CDR3 region has the DNA TGTGCCAGCAGCTTAGCGGGACAGGGAGGGACAGATACGCAGTATTTT.

The V call is TRBV11-3, the J call TRBJ2-1; D ambiguous. The CDR3 runs 11 residues. In germline, CDR1 is SGHNT, CDR2 YENEEA. V was cut by 4 bases and J by 9 bases, with 7 bases left in between. DNA for the CDR3: TGTGCCAGCAGCTCCAGGAGTGAGCAGTTCTTC. It yields the protein CASSSRSEQFF.

This clone turned up a few times. The V gene is TRBV15, the J gene TRBJ1-2; D is unclear. CDR1 LNHNV and CDR2 YYDKDF come from the germline V gene (reference sequence). Trimming took 0 bases from V and 8 from J, leaving 19 bases between them. The CDR3 runs 16 residues. CDR3 sequence (DNA): TGTGCCACCAGCAGAGAGATCGGGAGCTCGGGTATCGGCTACACCTTC. Protein product: CATSREIGSSGIGYTF.

The genes are TRBV9 and TRBJ2-4; D may match TRBD1 or TRBD2 (6 bases each). The CDR3 runs 15 residues. V was clipped by 4 bases and J by 9 bases, with 20 bases between them. CDR1 and CDR2 (germline): SGDLS, YYNGEE. This chain's CDR3 is CASSTDGGGPGIQYF. CDR3 nucleotide sequence: TGTGCCAGCAGCACCGATGGTGGGGGGCCAGGCATTCAGTACTTC.

This clone appeared many times. This sequence joins TRBV7-9 and TRBJ2-2; D is undetermined. The V gene lost 6 bases and the J gene lost 0 bases, with 11 bases spanning the gap. The V gene's germline CDR1 is SEHNR and CDR2 FQNEAQ (reference sequence). The CDR3 runs 15 residues. The CDR3 is CASRPLGTNTGELFF. In DNA, the CDR3 is TGTGCCAGCAGGCCTCTGGGGACGAACACCGGGGAGCTGTTTTTT.

The rearrangement links TRBV11-2 to TRBJ2-3; 8 bases map to TRBD1. The V gene end was trimmed by 7 bases and the J gene end by 0 bases; junction bases not matched to a gene: 9. Germline loops: CDR1 SGHAT, CDR2 FQNNGV. The CDR3 runs to 16 residues. Here the CDR3 reads CASTSQGASSTDTQYF. Here the CDR3 DNA reads TGTGCCAGCACCAGTCAGGGGGCATCTAGCACAGATACGCAGTATTTT.

This clone was seen repeatedly, ten times or more. The gene calls are TRBV16 and TRBJ1-2, with D possibly matching TRBD1 (5 bases). The CDR3 spans 15 residues. V was shortened by 1 base and J by 0 bases, with 9 bases between the two germline ends. Per germline, CDR1 KGHSY and CDR2 FQNENV. CDR3 nucleotides: TGTGCCAGCAGCCAATATGCGACAGCTAACTATGGCTACACCTTC. Translation gives CASSQYATANYGYTF. The variable domain in full, completed from reference TRBV16 and TRBJ1-2, reads GEEVAQTPKHLVRGEGQKAKLYCAPIKGHSYVFWYQQVLKNEFKFLISFQNENVFDETGMPKERFSAKCLPNSPCSLEIQATKLEDSAVYFCASSQYATANYGYTFGSGTRLTVV.